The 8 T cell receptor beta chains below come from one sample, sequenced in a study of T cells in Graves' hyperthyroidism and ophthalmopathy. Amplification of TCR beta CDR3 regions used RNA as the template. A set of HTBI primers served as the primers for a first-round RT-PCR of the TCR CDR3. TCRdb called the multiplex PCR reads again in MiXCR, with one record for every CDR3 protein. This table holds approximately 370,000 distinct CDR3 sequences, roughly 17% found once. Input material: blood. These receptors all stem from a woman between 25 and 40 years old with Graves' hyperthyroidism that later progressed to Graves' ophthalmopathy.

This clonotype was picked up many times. CDR3 nucleotides: TGTGCCAGCAGCAGAACAGGGGGCTGGAATCAGCCCCAGCATTTT. Encoded protein: CASSRTGGWNQPQHF. V gene TRBV12-3 or TRBV12-4 combines with J gene TRBJ1-5; TRBD1 matches 9 bases. V lost 6 bases to trimming and J lost 4 bases; unmatched junction nucleotides: 7. The CDR3 covers 15 residues.

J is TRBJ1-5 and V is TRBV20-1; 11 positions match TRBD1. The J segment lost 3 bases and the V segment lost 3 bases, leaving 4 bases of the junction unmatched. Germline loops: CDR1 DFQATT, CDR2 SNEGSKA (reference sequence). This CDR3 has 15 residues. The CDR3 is CSARGTGGVNQPQHF. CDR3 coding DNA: TGCAGTGCTAGGGGGACAGGGGGTGTCAATCAGCCCCAGCATTTT.

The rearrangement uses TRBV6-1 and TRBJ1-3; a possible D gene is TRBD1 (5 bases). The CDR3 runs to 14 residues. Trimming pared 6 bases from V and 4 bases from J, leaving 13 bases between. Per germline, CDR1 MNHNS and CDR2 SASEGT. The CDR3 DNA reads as TGTGCCAGCAGGACTACAGGAACCGGAAACACCATATATTTT. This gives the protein CASRTTGTGNTIYF.

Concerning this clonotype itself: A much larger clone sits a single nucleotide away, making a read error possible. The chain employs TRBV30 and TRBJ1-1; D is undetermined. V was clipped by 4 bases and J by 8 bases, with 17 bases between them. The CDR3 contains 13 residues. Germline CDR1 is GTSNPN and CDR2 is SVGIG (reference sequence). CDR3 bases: TGTGCCTGGATCGTACTTGGCAGAATGGAAGCTTTCTTT. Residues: CAWIVLGRMEAFF.

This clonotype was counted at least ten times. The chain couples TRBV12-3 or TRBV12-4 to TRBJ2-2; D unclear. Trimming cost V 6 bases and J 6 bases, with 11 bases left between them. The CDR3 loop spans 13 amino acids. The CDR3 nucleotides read TGTGCCAGCAGCCTATCGGCCCCCGGGGAGCTGTTTTTT. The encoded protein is CASSLSAPGELFF.

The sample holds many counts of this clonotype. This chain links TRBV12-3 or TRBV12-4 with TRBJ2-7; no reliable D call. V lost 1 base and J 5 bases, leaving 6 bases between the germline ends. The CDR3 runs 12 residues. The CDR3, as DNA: TGTGCCAGCAGTTTAGTTGCGGACGAGCAGTACTTC. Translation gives CASSLVADEQYF.

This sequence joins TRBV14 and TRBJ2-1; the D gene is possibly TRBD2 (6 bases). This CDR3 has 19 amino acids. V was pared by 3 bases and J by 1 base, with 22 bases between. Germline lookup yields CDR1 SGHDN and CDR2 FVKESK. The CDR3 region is CASSHQGSMKRASYNEQFF. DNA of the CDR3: TGTGCCAGCAGCCACCAAGGCAGCATGAAGCGGGCGTCCTACAATGAGCAGTTCTTC.

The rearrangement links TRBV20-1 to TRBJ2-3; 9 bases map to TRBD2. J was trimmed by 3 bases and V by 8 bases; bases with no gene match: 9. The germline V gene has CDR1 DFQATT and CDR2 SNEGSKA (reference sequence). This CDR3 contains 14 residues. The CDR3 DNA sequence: TGCAGTCTTACGGCTAGCGGGGAAACAGATACGCAGTATTTT. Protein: CSLTASGETDTQYF.